Below, 23 T cell receptor beta chains from the same sample are listed, as sequenced in a study of T cell repertoires in cytomegalovirus infection. MiXCR, applied by TCRdb to the reads, yields one record per CDR3 protein. The sample yields about 740,000 distinct CDR3 sequences, less than 40% seen once. The sequencing input was PBMCs. These receptors were collected from a human donor in good health (CMV status not recorded). Some clones in this sample may be carry-over from other donors' samples.

This clonotype was seen a handful of times. The chain uses TRBV20-1 and TRBJ2-4, with 9 bases identical to TRBD1. This CDR3 contains 15 residues. Germline V gene data show CDR1 as DFQATT and CDR2 as SNEGSKA (reference sequence). The J segment lost 8 bases and the V segment lost 2 bases, leaving 10 bases of the junction unmatched. For the CDR3, the DNA is TGCAGTGCTAGACCGCGACAGGGGGGGATATACATTCAGTACTTC. Protein: CSARPRQGGIYIQYF.

This clonotype has just a few counts. The V call is TRBV6-5, the J call TRBJ2-4, with 7 bases that match TRBD1. The CDR3 is 15 residues long. Germline lookup yields CDR1 MNHEY and CDR2 SVGAGI. After removal of 5 bases from V and 0 bases from J, the junction contained 4 bases not matched to a gene. The CDR3 here is CASSRQGEAKNIQYF. The CDR3 bases are TGTGCCAGCAGTCGACAGGGAGAAGCCAAAAACATTCAGTACTTC.

The J gene is TRBJ1-1, the V gene TRBV29-1; the D gene is possibly TRBD1 (5 bases). The V gene's germline CDR1 is SQVTM and CDR2 ANQGSEA. The CDR3 is made up of 15 amino acids. The V gene lost 7 bases and the J gene lost 1 base, with 19 bases spanning the gap. As DNA, the CDR3 is TGCAGCGCCGCGCCCTGGGGACGGGAGAACACTGAAGCTTTCTTT. This translates into CSAAPWGRENTEAFF.

The chain couples TRBV29-1 to TRBJ1-1; D is perhaps TRBD1 (5 bases). V shed 0 bases and J shed 2 bases, with 13 bases lying between them. The germline CDR1 and CDR2 sequences are SQVTM and ANQGSEA. CDR3 length: 15 residues. The CDR3 DNA sequence: TGCAGCGTTGAAGATCGATGGGGGGGTAACACTGAAGCTTTCTTT. Encoded protein: CSVEDRWGGNTEAFF.

This clonotype was counted between two and nine times. The chain uses TRBV7-9 and TRBJ2-5, with 12 positions matching TRBD1. The CDR3 has 17 amino acids. Germline CDR1 is SEHNR and CDR2 is FQNEAQ (reference sequence). With V trimmed by 5 bases and J by 2 bases, 9 bases remained unmatched. CDR3 region: CASSPPGQGARQETQYF. The CDR3 region has the DNA TGTGCCAGCAGCCCCCCGGGACAGGGGGCGAGGCAAGAGACCCAGTACTTC.

The CDR3 DNA follows: TGTGCCAGCAGTCTCGGCGGACAGGGATCCAATGAGCAGTTCTTC. Translation gives CASSLGGQGSNEQFF. The genes are TRBV28 and TRBJ2-1, with TRBD1 identical over 8 bases. Losses at the gene ends were 5 bases for V and 6 bases for J; bases not matched to a gene: 9. Germline V gives CDR1 MDHEN, CDR2 SYDVKM. There are 15 residues in the CDR3. Together with reference TRBV28 and TRBJ2-1, the CDR3 gives the full variable domain: DVKVTQSSRYLVKRTGEKVFLECVQDMDHENMFWYRQDPGLGLRLIYFSYDVKMKEKGDIPEGYSVSREKKERFSLILESASTNQTSMYLCASSLGGQGSNEQFFGPGTRLTVL.

This clonotype occurred a few times. The chain couples TRBV5-1 to TRBJ2-6, with 7 bases identical to TRBD2. J gave up 2 bases and V 1 base, and 0 bases lay outside the gene matches. This CDR3 contains 15 residues. The germline gives CDR1 SGHRS, CDR2 YFSETQ. CDR3 DNA sequence: TGCGCCAGCAGCTTGCGGGAGGCTGGGGCCAACGTCCTGACTTTC. Its translation: CASSLREAGANVLTF. Drawing the rest from reference TRBV5-1 and TRBJ2-6, the complete variable domain is KAGVTQTPRYLIKTRGQQVTLSCSPISGHRSVSWYQQTPGQGLQFLFEYFSETQRNKGNFPGRFSGRQFSNSRSEMNVSTLELGDSALYLCASSLREAGANVLTFGAGSRLTVL.

The chain combines TRBV2 with TRBJ2-7; 7 nucleotides agree with TRBD1. The CDR3 has 14 amino acids. CDR1 is SNHLY, CDR2 FYNNEI, per germline. The junction had 10 bases not matched to a gene; V was cut back by 7 bases and J by 4 bases. Here the CDR3 DNA reads TGTGCCAGCAAAACTGACAGGGCTACTTACGAGCAGTACTTC. Encoded protein: CASKTDRATYEQYF.

The sample holds a few counts of this clonotype. The DNA for the CDR3 is TGCAGTGCAGACATTAGCGGGGGAGTTTACAATGAGCAGTTCTTC. This codes for CSADISGGVYNEQFF. This sequence joins TRBV20-1 and TRBJ2-1; TRBD2 matches at 9 bases. The CDR3 runs 15 residues. After removal of 6 bases from V and 4 bases from J, the junction contained 10 bases not matched to a gene. Germline V gene sequence: CDR1 DFQATT, CDR2 SNEGSKA (reference sequence).

This sequence joins TRBV6-5 and TRBJ1-1; D is unresolved. Germline CDR1 reads MNHEY; CDR2 reads SVGAGI. The CDR3 has 15 amino acids. V lost 6 bases and J lost 2, with 16 bases in between. CDR3 sequence reads: CASRIQQLSNTEAFF. In DNA, the CDR3 is TGTGCCAGCAGGATCCAACAGCTTTCCAACACTGAAGCTTTCTTT.

The chain couples TRBV7-6 to TRBJ1-1; TRBD1 aligns across 8 bases. V shed 0 bases and J 4 bases; nucleotides not matched to a gene: 1. CDR3 length: 14 amino acids. CDR1 is SGHVS, CDR2 FNYEAQ, per germline. This chain's CDR3 is CASSLATGVTEAFF. As DNA, the CDR3 is TGTGCCAGCAGCTTAGCGACAGGGGTCACTGAAGCTTTCTTT.

This clonotype has at least ten counts. The V gene is TRBV28, the J gene TRBJ2-1; D call uncertain. The CDR3 spans 15 residues. In germline, CDR1 is MDHEN, CDR2 SYDVKM. Trimming removed 5 bases at V and 0 bases at J, with 11 bases between. CDR3 loop: CASSESVNSYNEQFF. CDR3 DNA: TGTGCCAGCAGTGAGAGCGTTAACTCCTACAATGAGCAGTTCTTC.

The chain links TRBV6-1 to TRBJ2-3; weak D call: TRBD2 (6 bases). Germline V lookup: CDR1 MNHNS, CDR2 SASEGT. This CDR3 region has 15 residues. Trimming cost V 11 bases and J 4 bases, with 22 bases left between them. CDR3 in DNA: TGTGCCCTAGGCCCTCGACTAGTTTCGGCAGATACGCAGTATTTT. Protein sequence: CALGPRLVSADTQYF.

The rearrangement links TRBV6-2 or TRBV6-3 to TRBJ1-5, with D perhaps matching TRBD1 (5 bases). The germline V gene encodes CDR1 MNHEY and CDR2 SVGEGT. The CDR3 is 15 residues long. With 7 bases removed from V and 3 bases from J, the gap between germline ends came to 16 bases. The DNA for the CDR3 is TGTGCCAGCACCGGGTATAGGGGACCCAATCAGCCCCAGCATTTT. Translating gives CASTGYRGPNQPQHF.

This clonotype turned up a few times. V usage is TRBV5-1 and J usage is TRBJ2-1; 10 bases line up with TRBD2. Trimming cost V 3 bases and J 6 bases; bases outside gene matches: 6. The germline V gene encodes CDR1 SGHRS and CDR2 YFSETQ. CDR3 length equals 15 residues. Here the CDR3 DNA reads TGCGCCAGCAGCTCCACGCTAGCGGGGGTCAATGAGCAGTTCTTC. Translating gives CASSSTLAGVNEQFF.

Note on this clonotype: Because the CDR3 is missing its conserved closing phenylalanine or tryptophan, this is likely a read error. This chain links TRBV10-3 with TRBJ2-7; D is unclear. Between the trimmed V and J ends, which lost 8 bases and 3 bases, there was a span of 11 bases. The CDR3 covers 12 residues. Germline CDR1 ENHRY, CDR2 SYGVKD. The CDR3, as DNA: TGTGCCATCGGGGTCACGATCTACGAGCAGTACTCC. It translates to CAIGVTIYEQYS.

The chain has TRBV12-3 or TRBV12-4 and TRBJ1-5; D remains unclear. This CDR3 comprises 15 residues. CDR3 sequence (DNA): TGTTCTAGCACCGCAACGGCAGGTTACGATCAGCCCCAGCATTTT. It translates to CSSTATAGYDQPQHF.

The chain carries TRBV10-3 and TRBJ2-7, with D tentatively TRBD1 (5 bases). The CDR3 contains 11 residues. Per germline, CDR1 ENHRY and CDR2 SYGVKD. Trimming pared 6 bases from V and 5 bases from J, leaving 8 bases between. This CDR3 reads CAIRQADEQYF. DNA of the CDR3: TGTGCCATCAGACAGGCAGACGAGCAGTACTTC.

This clonotype showed up just a few times. The V and J genes are TRBV10-3 and TRBJ2-1; the match to TRBD1 covers 7 bases. CDR1 is ENHRY and CDR2 is SYGVKD in the germline V gene. The CDR3 runs 11 residues. V lost 11 bases, J lost 5 bases, and 3 bases stayed unmatched. In nucleotides, the CDR3 is TGTGCCGCTCAGGGGGACAATGAGCAGTTCTTC. Encoded protein: CAAQGDNEQFF.

The rearrangement links TRBV28 to TRBJ2-7; D remains ambiguous. This CDR3 is 12 amino acids long. Germline CDR1 reads MDHEN; CDR2 reads SYDVKM. V was pared by 5 bases and J by 6 bases, with 11 bases between. The CDR3 DNA reads TGTGCCAGCAGTCCACGTCTAGTCGAGCAGTACTTC. Its translation is CASSPRLVEQYF. Using reference TRBV28 and TRBJ2-7 for the parts outside the CDR3, the full variable domain is DVKVTQSSRYLVKRTGEKVFLECVQDMDHENMFWYRQDPGLGLRLIYFSYDVKMKEKGDIPEGYSVSREKKERFSLILESASTNQTSMYLCASSPRLVEQYFGPGTRLTVT.

This chain joins TRBV10-3 and TRBJ2-1, with D hard to call. The V end lost 4 bases, the J end lost 9 bases, and 13 bases lay between the germline ends. The V gene's germline CDR1 is ENHRY and CDR2 SYGVKD. This CDR3 has 13 amino acids. The chain's CDR3 is CAISVRSDLEQFF. In DNA, the CDR3 is TGTGCCATCAGTGTTCGCAGTGACCTTGAGCAGTTCTTC.

The chain's CDR3 is CASSLEAGGVHEQFF. CDR3 DNA: TGTGCCAGCAGCTTAGAAGCGGGAGGGGTCCATGAGCAGTTCTTC. V is TRBV7-2 and J is TRBJ2-1; 10 nucleotides align to TRBD2. CDR1 is SGHTA, CDR2 FQGNSA, per germline. J gave up 8 bases and V 1 base, and 5 bases lay outside the gene matches. The CDR3 consists of 15 residues.

This clonotype was observed once. V is TRBV7-6 and J is TRBJ1-6; possibly TRBD1 for D (6 bases). This CDR3 region has 16 residues. V shed 2 bases and J shed 6 bases, with 14 bases lying between them. Germline CDR1 and CDR2: SGHVS and FNYEAQ. In nucleotides, the CDR3 is TGTGCCAGCAGCTTACGAGGAGGACAGTCTAATTCACCCCTCCACTTT. It specifies CASSLRGGQSNSPLHF.